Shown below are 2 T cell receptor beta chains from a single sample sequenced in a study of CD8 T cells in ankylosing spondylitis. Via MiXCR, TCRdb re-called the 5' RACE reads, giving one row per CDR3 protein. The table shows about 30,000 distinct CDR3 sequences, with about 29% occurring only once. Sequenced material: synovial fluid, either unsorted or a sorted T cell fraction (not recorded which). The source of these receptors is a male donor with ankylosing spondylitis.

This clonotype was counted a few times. CDR3 DNA: TGCAGTGGGGCAGGGGGGAACGATTACAATGAGCAGTTCTTC. This encodes CSGAGGNDYNEQFF. This sequence joins TRBV20-1 and TRBJ2-1, with TRBD1 as a possible D gene (7 bases). The CDR3 covers 14 residues. Per the germline V gene, CDR1 is DFQATT and CDR2 is SNEGSKA (reference sequence). Trimming took 7 bases from V and 4 from J, leaving 17 bases between them.

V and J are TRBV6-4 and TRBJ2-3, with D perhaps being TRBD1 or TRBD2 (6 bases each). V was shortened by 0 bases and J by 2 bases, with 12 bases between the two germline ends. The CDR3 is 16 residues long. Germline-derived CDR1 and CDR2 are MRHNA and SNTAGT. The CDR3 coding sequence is TGTGCCAGCAGTGACTCGCTAAGGGGGGACACAGATACGCAGTATTTT. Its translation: CASSDSLRGDTDTQYF.